The rows below give T cell receptor beta chains drawn from one sample of a study of T cell changes during pregnancy in multiple sclerosis. Method: immunoSEQ multiplex PCR; TCRdb's copy keeps in-frame clones and lacks some. The sample gives 65,000 to 80,000 clones, about 92% of which show up once; roughly 2.5% is in the top ten. Specimen: peripheral blood, collected in the second trimester of pregnancy. Receptor source: a female donor with multiple sclerosis, enrolled in a pregnancy study. CDR3s include the opening cysteine and the closing phenylalanine or tryptophan. D genes are given only for firm matches. Not every row has a clone size; where given, it reads once, few, many or a size class.

d_call	clone_size	v_call	j_call	cdr3_nt	cdr3_aa
NA	NA	TRBV6-6	TRBJ1-2	TGTGCCAGCAGTTACCTGTCCTCCTATGGCTACACCTTC	CASSYLSSYGYTF
TRBD1	NA	TRBV9	TRBJ2-2	TGTGCCAGCAGCTTACCCTCCGGGACAGGGAATTCCGGGGAGCTGTTTTTT	CASSLPSGTGNSGELFF
TRBD1	NA	TRBV6-6	TRBJ2-1	TGTGCCGGCTCGGGGGACAGGGAACACAATGAGCAGTTCTTC	CAGSGDREHNEQFF
TRBD2	NA	TRBV29-1	TRBJ2-1	TGCAGCGTTTTAGCGGGGGACCCCTACAATGAGCAGTTCTTC	CSVLAGDPYNEQFF
NA	NA	TRBV30	TRBJ1-1	TGTGCCTGGAGTCTAGGAGGTACTGAAGCTTTCTTT	CAWSLGGTEAFF
NA	NA	TRBV7-9	TRBJ1-2	TGTGCCAGCAGCTTAGAGGACAGTGCTTACTATGGCTACACCTTC	CASSLEDSAYYGYTF
TRBD2	once	TRBV6-4	TRBJ2-2	TGTGCCAGCAGCCTGACTAGCGGGGGGAGCACCGGGGAGCTGTTTTTT	CASSLTSGGSTGELFF
NA	NA	TRBV27	TRBJ2-2	TGTGCCAGCAGTTGGGGGCAGAACACCGGGGAGCTGTTTTTT	CASSWGQNTGELFF
TRBD2	once	TRBV2	TRBJ2-3	TGTGCCAGCAGTGCGAGCGGGGGGCTTTCTAGCACAGATACGCAGTATTTT	CASSASGGLSSTDTQYF
TRBD1	NA	TRBV6-5	TRBJ1-5	TGTGCCAGCCGGACAGGGGGCAATCAGCCCCAGCATTTT	CASRTGGNQPQHF
TRBD1	NA	TRBV6-6	TRBJ2-4	TGTGCCAGCAGTCCCCGGGACAGGGAGGCCTCAAACATTCAGTACTTC	CASSPRDREASNIQYF
NA	NA	TRBV18	TRBJ2-5	TGTGCCAGCTCAGATAACCTACGGGTCCGAGAGACCCAGTACTTC	CASSDNLRVRETQYF
TRBD2	NA	TRBV7-9	TRBJ2-7	TGTGCCAGCAGCACACTTCCCGGGGGGAAGAAAGACGAGCAGTACTTC	CASSTLPGGKKDEQYF
NA	NA	TRBV13	TRBJ1-3	TGTGCCAGCAGCTATGGGGCAGGGATTCTCTCTGGAAACACCATATATTTT	CASSYGAGILSGNTIYF
NA	NA	TRBV11-2	TRBJ1-2	TGTGCCAGCAGCCCCGCTGTTGGAGGATTTTACTATGGCTACACCTTC	CASSPAVGGFYYGYTF
NA	few	TRBV6-6	TRBJ1-5	TGTGCCAGCAGCCCACCAGGGAACAATCAGCCCCAGCATTTT	CASSPPGNNQPQHF
TRBD2	NA	TRBV6-5	TRBJ2-7	TGTGCCAGCAGAAGTAGCGGGGGGAGGTACGAGCAGTACTTC	CASRSSGGRYEQYF
TRBD2	NA	TRBV5-6	TRBJ2-1	TGTGCCAGCAGCTCACTAGCGGGGGGTTCCTACAATGAGCAGTTCTTC	CASSSLAGGSYNEQFF
TRBD1	NA	TRBV5-1	TRBJ2-5	TGCGCCAGCAGCTTTACAGGGGGCGCAGGTCCACCCCGAGAGACCCAGTACTTC	CASSFTGGAGPPRETQYF
TRBD1	NA	TRBV2	TRBJ1-4	TGTGCCAGCAGTCCGGGACAGGGTTTTCGGAATGAAAAACTGTTTTTT	CASSPGQGFRNEKLFF
NA	NA	TRBV15	TRBJ1-2	TGTGCCACCAGCAGAGACCCCCGGGGTGGCTACACCTTC	CATSRDPRGGYTF
NA	NA	TRBV14	TRBJ2-1	TGTGCCAGCAGCCAAGTCAGGGGAAGGAATGAGCAGTTCTTC	CASSQVRGRNEQFF
NA	NA	TRBV28	TRBJ2-1	TGTGCCAGCATATCGCGAACAGGGAGCTCCTACAATGAGCAGTTCTTC	CASISRTGSSYNEQFF
NA	NA	TRBV19	TRBJ1-2	TGTGCCAGTAGTCCCCGAGGAGAAGAAAGGAGTGGCTACACCTTC	CASSPRGEERSGYTF
TRBD2	NA	TRBV27	TRBJ2-3	TGTGCCAGCAGTTTAGCTCCGGGACTACGCACAGATACGCAGTATTTT	CASSLAPGLRTDTQYF
TRBD1	NA	TRBV18	TRBJ2-2	TGTGCCAGCTCCCTAGGACAGGGGCTCCGTAGCGGGGAGCTGTTTTTT	CASSLGQGLRSGELFF
TRBD2	NA	TRBV15	TRBJ2-2	TGTGCCACCAGCCCGGGGGGAACCGGGGAGCTGTTTTTT	CATSPGGTGELFF
NA	NA	TRBV9	TRBJ2-7	TGTGCCAGCAGCGTAGCGGCAGGGAACGAGCAGTACTTC	CASSVAAGNEQYF
NA	NA	TRBV5-4	TRBJ1-6	TGTGCCAGCAGCTTGTTCGGGGAAAGGGCCCTCCACTTT	CASSLFGERALHF
TRBD1	NA	TRBV13	TRBJ1-1	TGTGCCAGCAGCTTAGGCCAGCCGACAGGGGAATCTGAAGCTTTCTTT	CASSLGQPTGESEAFF
TRBD1	NA	TRBV5-1	TRBJ1-4	TGCGCCAGCAGCTTGGCCTGGACAGGGGGAGAAAAACTGTTTTTT	CASSLAWTGGEKLFF
NA	NA	TRBV2	TRBJ2-1	TGTGCCAGCAGGATGGGCGGGGTTTCCTACAATGAGCAGTTCTTC	CASRMGGVSYNEQFF
TRBD1	NA	TRBV2	TRBJ2-7	TGTGCCAGCACCCCGGACAGGGGGTCCTACGAGCAGTACTTC	CASTPDRGSYEQYF
NA	NA	TRBV2	TRBJ1-5	TGTGCCAGCACCCCGAGGGCGGATCAGCCCCAGCATTTT	CASTPRADQPQHF
TRBD1	NA	TRBV5-1	TRBJ1-1	TGCGCCAGCAGCCGGGACAGGGGGCAGAACACTGAAGCTTTCTTT	CASSRDRGQNTEAFF
TRBD2	NA	TRBV29-1	TRBJ2-5	TGCAGCGTTAAGCGGGGGACAGAGACCCAGTACTTC	CSVKRGTETQYF
TRBD2	NA	TRBV10-3	TRBJ2-1	TGTGCCACACGATCAGGGGCGGGGGGGAGGTACAATGAGCAGTTCTTC	CATRSGAGGRYNEQFF
TRBD1	NA	TRBV11-3	TRBJ2-7	TGTGCCAGCAGCTCTGGGACAGGGGCCTACGAGCAGTACTTC	CASSSGTGAYEQYF
TRBD1	NA	TRBV4-1	TRBJ1-6	TGCGCCAGCAGCCCCACAGGGGATGGTAATTCACCCCTCCACTTT	CASSPTGDGNSPLHF
TRBD2	NA	TRBV2	TRBJ2-2	TGTGCCAGCAGTGTACAAGCGGGGGGGCCCGGGGAGCTGTTTTTT	CASSVQAGGPGELFF
NA	NA	TRBV9	TRBJ1-1	TGTGCCAGCAGCGTGACCCCGGGAGTAACGGAGGCTTTCTTT	CASSVTPGVTEAFF
TRBD2	NA	TRBV6-5	TRBJ2-1	TGTGCCAGCAGTTACTCGGGGGGGAGCTCCTACAATGAGCAGTTCTTC	CASSYSGGSSYNEQFF
NA	NA	TRBV7-9	TRBJ2-5	TGTGCCAGCAGCTTAGCAGGAGGCGGGGAGACCCAGTACTTC	CASSLAGGGETQYF
NA	NA	TRBV15	TRBJ1-1	TGTGCCACCAGCAGAGAGCCGGGGACATTTAAAGAGAACACTGAAGCTTTCTTT	CATSREPGTFKENTEAFF
NA	NA	TRBV9	TRBJ2-7	TGTGCCAGCAGCGTAGGAAGGAGCTCCTACGAGCAGTACTTC	CASSVGRSSYEQYF
TRBD1	few	TRBV28	TRBJ2-1	TGTGCCAGCAGTCTGGGACAGTCTGTAGGGAATGAGCAGTTCTTC	CASSLGQSVGNEQFF
NA	NA	TRBV10-3	TRBJ1-4	TGTGCCATCAGCCCCCTGGGAAGGGAGAGAGGGGAAAAACTGTTTTTT	CAISPLGRERGEKLFF
NA	NA	TRBV19	TRBJ1-1	TGTGCCAGTAGCCTCCTCACTGAAGCTTTCTTT	CASSLLTEAFF
NA	NA	TRBV6-1	TRBJ2-1	TGTGCCAGCAGTGAAATAACAGGACGGATCTACAATGAGCAGTTCTTC	CASSEITGRIYNEQFF
NA	NA	TRBV9	TRBJ2-3	TGTGCCAGCAGCGTAGGAACTAGCTCTAGCACAGATACGCAGTATTTT	CASSVGTSSSTDTQYF
TRBD1	NA	TRBV9	TRBJ1-1	TGTGCCAGCAGCGTACAGGGGGCGGGCACTGAAGCTTTCTTT	CASSVQGAGTEAFF
NA	NA	TRBV6-5	TRBJ2-3	TGTGCCAGCAGTCCCCAAGGACTAACCGATACGCAGTATTTT	CASSPQGLTDTQYF
TRBD1	NA	TRBV10-2	TRBJ1-1	TGCGCCAGCAGTTGGGACAGCAAGAACACTGAAGCTTTCTTT	CASSWDSKNTEAFF
NA	NA	TRBV5-4	TRBJ1-4	TGTGCCAGCAGCTTAGGAGGGTGGGGTGAAAAACTGTTTTTT	CASSLGGWGEKLFF
NA	NA	TRBV19	TRBJ2-2	TGTGCCAGTAGTATCGGAGAGGCCGGGGAGCTGTTTTTT	CASSIGEAGELFF
NA	NA	TRBV19	TRBJ1-1	TGTGCCAGTCGTGAACCGGCCGGGGGGACGAAGGGAGCTTTCTTT	CASREPAGGTKGAFF
TRBD1	once	TRBV7-8	TRBJ2-7	TGTGCCAGCAGCAAGTGGACAGGGCCCACCTACGAGCAGTACTTC	CASSKWTGPTYEQYF
NA	NA	TRBV19	TRBJ2-5	TGTGCCAGCACATGGGCCCCTGGTCAGACCCAGTACTTC	CASTWAPGQTQYF
NA	NA	TRBV19	TRBJ2-1	TGTGCCAGTGTTGGCAGCTACAATGAGCAGTTCTTC	CASVGSYNEQFF
TRBD2	NA	TRBV5-4	TRBJ2-5	TGTGCCAGCAGCCCCGGACTAGCGGGACAAGAGACCCAGTACTTC	CASSPGLAGQETQYF